This T cell receptor beta chain derives from a study of blood T cell repertoires in COVID-19. As for the study in general: Whether acute or convalescent, the COVID-19 samples came from the United States, Italy and Spain. From T cells, B-cell-depleted T cells, or PBMCs came the material, which was cDNA or gDNA.

In the source study's methods: Nucleated cell counts were estimated from reference gene primer amplification. TCRdb's copy holds only in-frame clones and misses some; the assay was immunoSEQ multiplex PCR. That table supplies the V and J calls and clone size; D and trimming were determined from the DNA. This table has 220,000 or so clones, 70% to 85% appearing once. V lost 7 bases and J lost 3, with 12 bases in between. The CDR3 spans 14 residues. Germline assignment: CDR1 SNHLY and CDR2 FYNNEI. The receptor was derived from a woman at least 80 years old with acute or convalescent COVID-19. The specimen sequenced was peripheral blood. The chain employs TRBV2 and TRBJ1-4, with a tentative D call TRBD1 (6 bases). CDR3 loop: CASTVPGANEKLFF. The CDR3 DNA follows: TGTGCCAGCACGGTGCCAGGGGCTAATGAAAAACTGTTTTTT.